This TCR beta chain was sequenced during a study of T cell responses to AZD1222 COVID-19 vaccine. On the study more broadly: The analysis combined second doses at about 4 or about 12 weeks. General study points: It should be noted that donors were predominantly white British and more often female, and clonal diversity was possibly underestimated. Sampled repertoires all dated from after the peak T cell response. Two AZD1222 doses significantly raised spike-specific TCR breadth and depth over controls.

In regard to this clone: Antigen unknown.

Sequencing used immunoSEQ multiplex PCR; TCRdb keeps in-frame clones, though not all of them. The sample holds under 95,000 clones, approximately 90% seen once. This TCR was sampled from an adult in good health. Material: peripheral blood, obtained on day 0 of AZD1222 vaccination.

CDR3 loop: CASSSRTGTNEKLFF. The CDR3 bases are TGCGCCAGCAGCTCGAGGACAGGGACCAATGAAAAACTGTTTTTT. The rearrangement uses TRBV5-1 and TRBJ1-4; TRBD1 matches at 8 bases. The CDR3 is 15 amino acids. V trimming: 3 bases; J trimming: 5 bases; junction bases outside the gene matches: 6. Germline CDR1 and CDR2: SGHRS and YFSETQ.